The 3 T cell receptor beta chains given below trace back to one sample, sequenced in a study of Graves' ophthalmopathy and Graves' hyperthyroidism. Amplification from RNA transcripts yielded the TCR beta CDR3 regions. The first round was an RT-PCR with HTBI primers, and the second round was a multiplex PCR. Via MiXCR, TCRdb re-called the multiplex PCR reads, giving one row per CDR3 protein. This repertoire shows 500,000 to 800,000 distinct CDR3 sequences, more than 40% found once; its top ten account for around 3.3%. Sequenced: peripheral blood. Receptors originate from an adult man with Graves' ophthalmopathy.

This clonotype was found many times. The V call is TRBV7-2, the J call TRBJ2-7; D is perhaps TRBD1 or TRBD2 (5 bases each). Germline V gene sequence: CDR1 SGHTA, CDR2 FQGNSA. There are 15 residues in the CDR3. V lost 1 base to trimming and J lost 3 bases, with 13 bases between them. CDR3 nucleotides: TGTGCCAGCAGCTTAGTCCCCGGGGCCGTCTACGAGCAGTACTTC. Translating gives CASSLVPGAVYEQYF.

V and J are TRBV25-1 and TRBJ1-4; no firm D call. The V end was cut by 1 base, the J end by 8 bases, with 2 bases between. Germline CDR1 and CDR2: MGHDK and SYGVNS. This CDR3 has 11 amino acids. CDR3 DNA: TGTGCCAGCAGTGAATCGGAAAAACTGTTTTTT. Its translation: CASSESEKLFF. Full variable domain (rest looked up from reference TRBV25-1 and TRBJ1-4): EADIYQTPRYLVIGTGKKITLECSQTMGHDKMYWYQQDPGMELHLIHYSYGVNSTEKGDLSSESTVSRIRTEHFPLTLESARPSHTSQYLCASSESEKLFFGSGTQLSVL.

The count of this clonotype is one. The rearrangement links TRBV11-2 to TRBJ2-1; 7 bases are a match to TRBD2. V lost 5 bases to trimming and J lost 8 bases; unmatched junction nucleotides: 3. CDR1 is SGHAT and CDR2 is FQNNGV in the germline V gene. The length of the CDR3 is 12 residues. CDR3 in amino acids: CASSQGLHEQFF. In DNA form, the CDR3 reads TGTGCCAGCAGCCAGGGACTACATGAGCAGTTCTTC. Full variable domain (missing parts from reference TRBV11-2 and TRBJ2-1): EAGVAQSPRYKIIEKRQSVAFWCNPISGHATLYWYQQILGQGPKLLIQFQNNGVVDDSQLPKDRFSAERLKGVDSTLKIQPAKLEDSAVYLCASSQGLHEQFFGPGTRLTVL.